Listed below are T cell receptor beta chains from one sample, sequenced in a study of T-cell reconstitution after alpha-beta-depleted transplantation in children. TCRdb re-called the PCR reads with MiXCR, one entry per CDR3 protein. The table shows 120,000 to 150,000 distinct CDR3 sequences, with roughly 8.8% occurring only once. Sequencing was performed on PBMCs, mostly from graft donor cells, taken 180 days after TCRalphabeta/CD19-depleted stem cell transplant. Receptor source: a female patient younger than 10 who had a stem cell transplant for congenital amegakaryocytic thrombocytopenia, so the T cells may come from the graft donor. The CDR3 runs from the conserved cysteine through the conserved F or W. D genes are given only for firm matches. Not all rows give a size; the values are once, few, many and, for expanded clones, a class.

TRBJ2-3	many	TRBV5-1	NA	TGCGCCAGCAGCTTGGAGGGGGGGGCCGATACGCAGTATTTT	CASSLEGGADTQYF
TRBJ1-2	NA	TRBV20-1	NA	TGCAGTGCTAGAGCCTACAGGGAGAGGGGTTATGGCTACACCTTC	CSARAYRERGYGYTF
TRBJ2-3	many	TRBV28	TRBD2	TGTGCCAGCAGTCTCCCTGGCCGATATTCCAGCGGGGGGGCCAGAGATACGCAGTATTTT	CASSLPGRYSSGGARDTQYF
TRBJ2-5	many	TRBV27	NA	TGTGCCAGCAGTTCGGACCCAGTCGTGGGGACCCAGTACTTC	CASSSDPVVGTQYF
TRBJ2-1	few	TRBV12-3/TRBV12-4	NA	TGTGCCAGCAGTCCCATCAGGGGCAATGAGCAGTTCTTC	CASSPIRGNEQFF
TRBJ2-4	many	TRBV6-1	TRBD2	TGTGCCAGCAGGGTCCAGGGACTAGCGGGAGGGGGTAACATTCAGTACTTC	CASRVQGLAGGGNIQYF
TRBJ2-3	NA	TRBV7-6	NA	TGTGCCAGCAGCGCCGGACGTTTGGTGGGGACCTATACGCAGTATTTT	CASSAGRLVGTYTQYF
TRBJ2-5	many	TRBV20-1	TRBD2	TGCAGTGCGAACCTTCTAGCGGGGCAAGAGACCCAGTACTTC	CSANLLAGQETQYF
TRBJ2-3	many	TRBV9	NA	TGTGCCAGCAGCGTAGTAGGGAAGGGGCAGTATTTT	CASSVVGKGQYF
TRBJ2-5	NA	TRBV4-2	NA	TGTGCCAGCAGCCAAGATCAAGGAGAGTGGGAGACCCAGTACTTC	CASSQDQGEWETQYF